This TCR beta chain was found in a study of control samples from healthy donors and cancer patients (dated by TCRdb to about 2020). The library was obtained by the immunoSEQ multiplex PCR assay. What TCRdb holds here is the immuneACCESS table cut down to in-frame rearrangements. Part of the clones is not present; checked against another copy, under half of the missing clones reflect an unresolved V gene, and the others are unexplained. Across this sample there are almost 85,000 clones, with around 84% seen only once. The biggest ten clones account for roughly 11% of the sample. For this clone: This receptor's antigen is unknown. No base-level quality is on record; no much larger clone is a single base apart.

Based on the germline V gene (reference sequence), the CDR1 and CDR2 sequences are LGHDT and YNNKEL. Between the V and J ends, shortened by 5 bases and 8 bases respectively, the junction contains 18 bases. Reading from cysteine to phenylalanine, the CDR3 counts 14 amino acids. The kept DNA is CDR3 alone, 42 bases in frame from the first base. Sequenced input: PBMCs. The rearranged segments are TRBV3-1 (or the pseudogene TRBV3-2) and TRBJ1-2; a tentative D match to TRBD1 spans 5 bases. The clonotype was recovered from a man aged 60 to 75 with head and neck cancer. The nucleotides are TGTGCCAGCAGCTGGTCTTCGCCAGGGCTAGGCTACACCTTC. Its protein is CASSWSSPGLGYTF.